The rows below give T cell receptor beta chains drawn from one sample of a study of blood T cell repertoires in COVID-19. Clones were sequenced by immunoSEQ multiplex PCR, and TCRdb holds only the in-frame ones, with some missing. In the table there are 200,000 to 250,000 clones, 80% to 85% of which are singletons. Sequencing was carried out using peripheral blood. These receptors all come from a woman aged 25 to 45 who had recovered from COVID-19. Each CDR3 is given with its conserved first and last residue. Fields, in order: clone size, J gene, V gene, D gene, CDR3 protein, CDR3 DNA. A D gene is named only where the DNA matches it firmly. Size tells how often a clone was seen (once, few, many) or the class of an expanded clone, and some rows leave it out.

>NA|TRBJ1-2|TRBV2|NA
CASSPSNYGYTF
TGTGCCAGCAGTCCCTCTAACTATGGCTACACCTTC
>NA|TRBJ2-1|TRBV7-3|NA
CASSSSSYNEQFF
TGTGCCAGCAGCTCGAGCTCCTACAATGAGCAGTTCTTC
>NA|TRBJ2-7|TRBV5-5|TRBD1
CASSFPGQGMEQYF
TGTGCCAGCAGCTTTCCCGGACAGGGGATGGAGCAGTACTTC
>NA|TRBJ2-2|TRBV24-1|NA
CATSLPQGLGGTGELFF
TGTGCCACCAGCTTACCACAGGGATTAGGGGGCACCGGGGAGCTGTTTTTT
>NA|TRBJ2-5|TRBV4-1|TRBD2
CASSHRGTSVNPAGETQYF
TGCGCCAGCAGTCATAGAGGGACTAGCGTAAACCCAGCGGGAGAGACCCAGTACTTC
>NA|TRBJ2-1|TRBV13|NA
CASTFGSSYNEQFF
TGTGCCAGCACCTTCGGGAGCTCCTACAATGAGCAGTTCTTC
>NA|TRBJ2-1|TRBV28|TRBD2
CASSHPRSGTSNNEQFF
TGTGCCAGCAGTCATCCACGATCCGGGACTAGCAACAATGAGCAGTTCTTC
>NA|TRBJ1-3|TRBV7-3|NA
CASSLFFARANTIYF
TGTGCCAGCAGCTTATTTTTCGCGCGGGCCAACACCATATATTTT
>NA|TRBJ2-2|TRBV5-4|TRBD1
CASSPGQGSFLNTGELFF
TGTGCCAGCAGCCCGGGACAGGGGTCCTTCCTAAACACCGGGGAGCTGTTTTTT
>few|TRBJ2-7|TRBV29-1|NA
CSAVRGYEQYF
TGCAGCGCCGTCCGGGGTTACGAGCAGTACTTC
>NA|TRBJ2-1|TRBV18|TRBD2
CASSLAGVNNNEQFF
TGTGCCAGCTCCTTAGCGGGAGTCAATAACAATGAGCAGTTCTTC